The 32 T cell receptor beta chains presented below share a single source sample, sequenced in a study of blood T cell repertoires in COVID-19. Sequencing used immunoSEQ multiplex PCR; TCRdb keeps in-frame clones, though not all of them. In the table there are some 200,000 clones, roughly 80% of which are singletons. The sequenced sample consisted of peripheral blood. Source of these receptors: a woman aged 70-85 years with acute or convalescent COVID-19.

The J gene is TRBJ1-4, the V gene TRBV27; 8 nucleotides match TRBD1. CDR1 is MNHEY, CDR2 SMNVEV, per germline (reference sequence). The ends lost 4 bases at V and 7 bases at J; junction bases unmatched: 8. This CDR3 region has 15 residues. In DNA form, the CDR3 reads TGTGCCAGCAGTTCCAGGGGGCAGCGGAGTGAAAAACTGTTTTTT. Translating it yields CASSSRGQRSEKLFF.

V gene TRBV3-1 (or the pseudogene TRBV3-2) combines with J gene TRBJ2-1, with D perhaps matching TRBD2 (6 bases). This CDR3 is built from 15 residues. V dropped 2 bases and J dropped 0 bases, with 8 bases sitting between them. Germline lookup yields CDR1 LGHDT and CDR2 YNNKEL (reference sequence). CDR3 residues: CASSQWDSSYNEQFF. The DNA for the CDR3 is TGTGCCAGCAGCCAATGGGACTCCTCCTACAATGAGCAGTTCTTC.

This clone was observed once. The gene calls are TRBV4-1 and TRBJ2-3, with 9 bases identical to TRBD2. V was pared by 0 bases and J by 2 bases, with 3 bases of the junction left unmatched. The germline V gene encodes CDR1 MGHRA and CDR2 YSYEKL. The CDR3 is 16 amino acids. CDR3 coding DNA: TGCGCCAGCAGCCAAGAGGGACTAGCTTCCACAGATACGCAGTATTTT. Translated: CASSQEGLASTDTQYF.

The genes are TRBV30 and TRBJ2-5; D perhaps matches TRBD2 (5 bases). The CDR3 is made up of 20 amino acids. Per the germline V gene, CDR1 is GTSNPN and CDR2 is SVGIG (reference sequence). Trimming shortened V by 4 bases and J by 4 bases, and 34 bases separated the two germline ends. CDR3 DNA: TGTGCCTGGAAAGGAAGAGGGCTGGTTCTGGGTCCTAATGGGGTAGAGACCCAGTACTTC. Translation gives CAWKGRGLVLGPNGVETQYF. Combining the CDR3 with reference TRBV30 and TRBJ2-5 gives the whole variable domain SQTIHQWPATLVQPVGSPLSLECTVEGTSNPNLYWYRQAAGRGLQLLFYSVGIGQISSEVPQNLSASRPQDRQFILSSKKLLLSDSGFYLCAWKGRGLVLGPNGVETQYFGPGTRLLVL.

The chain is built from TRBV25-1 and TRBJ1-2, with 7 bases aligning to TRBD1. The CDR3 is 15 amino acids. The V gene end was trimmed by 3 bases and the J gene end by 4 bases; junction bases not matched to a gene: 8. Per the germline V gene, CDR1 is MGHDK and CDR2 is SYGVNS. The CDR3, as DNA: TGTGCCAGCAGTGACCCGACAGGGCCCCTCTATGGCTACACCTTC. Translating gives CASSDPTGPLYGYTF.

V usage is TRBV2 and J usage is TRBJ1-1, with TRBD1 as a possible D gene (5 bases). The CDR3 is 13 residues long. V was clipped by 3 bases and J by 4 bases, with 9 bases between them. Germline V CDR1 and CDR2: SNHLY, FYNNEI. The DNA for the CDR3 is TGTGCCAGCAGTGACAGGGCTCGCACTGAAGCTTTCTTT. Translation: CASSDRARTEAFF.

The CDR3 sequence is CASSPVEETQYF. The CDR3 DNA sequence: TGTGCCAGCTCACCAGTAGAAGAGACCCAGTACTTC. The chain uses TRBV18 and TRBJ2-5; no reliable D call. V was trimmed by 2 bases and J by 3 bases, leaving 4 bases between them. Germline lookup yields CDR1 KGHSH and CDR2 LQKENI. CDR3 length: 12 amino acids.

V usage is TRBV29-1 and J usage is TRBJ1-5; D is possibly TRBD1 (6 bases). CDR1 is SQVTM and CDR2 is ANQGSEA in the germline V gene. V lost 7 bases, J lost 5 bases, and 15 bases lay in between. The CDR3 loop spans 13 amino acids. The CDR3 region is CSAAGGADQPQHF. The CDR3 DNA is TGCAGCGCGGCGGGGGGGGCTGATCAGCCCCAGCATTTT.

The V and J genes are TRBV6-6 and TRBJ2-1; perhaps TRBD2 as D (5 bases). V lost 5 bases and J 0 bases, leaving 11 bases between the germline ends. CDR3 length equals 15 residues. Germline V gene lookup returns CDR1 MNHNY and CDR2 SVGAGI (reference sequence). The CDR3 loop is CASSRSESSYNEQFF. The CDR3 region has the DNA TGTGCCAGCAGTCGTAGCGAGAGCTCCTACAATGAGCAGTTCTTC.

The rearrangement links TRBV5-1 to TRBJ2-7; D not certain. Trimming shortened V by 8 bases and J by 2 bases, and 11 bases separated the two germline ends. The CDR3 covers 12 residues. Germline-derived CDR1 and CDR2 are SGHRS and YFSETQ. CDR3 sequence: CARGVSPYEQYF. The CDR3 DNA is TGCGCCAGAGGAGTTTCCCCCTACGAGCAGTACTTC.

The rearrangement joins TRBV28 to TRBJ1-2; TRBD1 matches at 8 bases. The J segment lost 3 bases and the V segment lost 8 bases, leaving 2 bases of the junction unmatched. CDR1 and CDR2 (germline): MDHEN, SYDVKM. This CDR3 is 12 amino acids long. The CDR3 nucleotides read TGTGCCAGCGGACAGGGTGACTATGGCTACACCTTC. This sequence encodes CASGQGDYGYTF.

The J gene is TRBJ2-4, the V gene TRBV29-1; TRBD2 agrees at 7 bases. After removal of 5 bases from V and 9 bases from J, the junction contained 7 bases not matched to a gene. CDR3 length: 12 amino acids. Germline CDR1 and CDR2: SQVTM and ANQGSEA. The CDR3 bases are TGCAGCGTTACTAGCGATCCCAGCATTCAGTACTTC. Translation: CSVTSDPSIQYF.

V is TRBV2 and J is TRBJ1-4; possible D gene TRBD1, 5 bases. The CDR3 spans 15 residues. Between the trimmed V and J ends, which lost 0 bases and 7 bases, there was a span of 12 bases. CDR1 SNHLY and CDR2 FYNNEI come from the germline V gene. Here the CDR3 DNA reads TGTGCCAGCAGTGAAGCGTCGCAGGGAGGTGAAAAACTGTTTTTT. As protein: CASSEASQGGEKLFF.

The rearrangement uses TRBV4-1 and TRBJ1-4, with D possibly being TRBD1 (6 bases). Per the germline V gene, CDR1 is MGHRA and CDR2 is YSYEKL. This CDR3 region has 17 residues. V lost 5 bases to trimming and J lost 0 bases, with 16 bases between them. The CDR3 DNA sequence: TGCGCCAGCAGCTACAACACAGGGTTTTCAACTAATGAAAAACTGTTTTTT. Translating gives CASSYNTGFSTNEKLFF.

The rearrangement uses TRBV7-9 and TRBJ2-7; TRBD1 aligns across 7 bases. The CDR3 covers 15 residues. The germline V gene encodes CDR1 SEHNR and CDR2 FQNEAQ (reference sequence). J lost 2 bases, V lost 4 bases, and 8 bases had no gene match. CDR3 amino acids: CASSSDRAGPYEQYF. In nucleotides, the CDR3 is TGTGCCAGCAGCTCAGACAGGGCCGGTCCCTACGAGCAGTACTTC.

As for this clone: This specimen includes other DNA sequences encoding the same CDR3. V usage is TRBV9 and J usage is TRBJ2-1; D gene unclear. The CDR3 extends over 13 amino acids. The germline V gene has CDR1 SGDLS and CDR2 YYNGEE. The V end was cut by 0 bases, the J end by 7 bases, with 8 bases between. DNA for the CDR3: TGTGCCAGCAGCGTAGCCAGTGGTAATGAGCAGTTCTTC. This encodes CASSVASGNEQFF.

The chain recombines TRBV6-1 with TRBJ1-1, with no clear D. Trimming cost V 2 bases and J 6 bases, with 7 bases left between them. Germline V gene lookup returns CDR1 MNHNS and CDR2 SASEGT. The CDR3 contains 12 residues. CDR3 sequence: CASSESRPEAFF. CDR3 nucleotide sequence: TGTGCCAGCAGTGAATCGCGGCCTGAAGCTTTCTTT.

J is TRBJ2-7 and V is TRBV29-1; perhaps TRBD2 as D (6 bases). CDR1 and CDR2 from the germline V gene are SQVTM and ANQGSEA. Trimming stripped 3 bases from V and 0 bases from J, with 27 bases between. The CDR3 spans 19 residues. The CDR3, as DNA: TGCAGCGTTGAGGTGACACTGGGAGGCCAGAGCACACACTCCTACGAGCAGTACTTC. This codes for CSVEVTLGGQSTHSYEQYF.

The rearrangement links TRBV27 to TRBJ2-1, with unresolved D. CDR1 is MNHEY, CDR2 SMNVEV, per germline (reference sequence). V gave up 3 bases and J gave up 6 bases, with 6 bases separating them. This CDR3 is 12 amino acids long. CDR3 in amino acids: CASSLRANEQFF. For the CDR3, the DNA is TGTGCCAGCAGTTTGCGCGCCAATGAGCAGTTCTTC.

This clone was seen a few times. The rearrangement links TRBV5-6 to TRBJ1-2; tentative D call: TRBD1 (5 bases). The germline V and J ends were trimmed by 4 bases and 2 bases, with 9 bases remaining between them. Per the germline V gene, CDR1 is SGHDT and CDR2 is YYEEEE. The CDR3 totals 13 residues. Here the CDR3 reads CASSPGMNYGYTF. CDR3 in DNA: TGTGCCAGCAGCCCAGGGATGAACTATGGCTACACCTTC.

V is TRBV7-2 and J is TRBJ2-7; 8 positions match TRBD1. CDR1 and CDR2 (germline): SGHTA, FQGNSA. Trimming cost V 5 bases and J 3 bases; bases outside gene matches: 9. The CDR3 length is 15 residues. CDR3 nucleotide sequence: TGTGCCAGCAGCAAAACAGGGGGGAGGAGCTACGAGCAGTACTTC. Residues: CASSKTGGRSYEQYF. The full variable domain, with the rest looked up from reference TRBV7-2 and TRBJ2-7, is GAGVSQSPSNKVTEKGKDVELRCDPISGHTALYWYRQSLGQGLEFLIYFQGNSAPDKSGLPSDRFSAERTGGSVSTLTIQRTQQEDSAVYLCASSKTGGRSYEQYFGPGTRLTVT.

This clone has a single count. The genes are TRBV27 and TRBJ2-5; 16 bases agree with TRBD2. The CDR3 is 17 amino acids. V dropped 4 bases and J dropped 4; count of bases not matched to a gene: 6. Germline loops: CDR1 MNHEY, CDR2 SMNVEV (reference sequence). The CDR3 reads CASSSGLAGGPGETQYF. The DNA for the CDR3 is TGTGCCAGCAGTTCGGGACTAGCGGGAGGGCCGGGAGAGACCCAGTACTTC.

The gene calls are TRBV15 and TRBJ2-5; D is undetermined. The CDR3 totals 15 residues. Trimming cost V 5 bases and J 1 base, with 14 bases left between them. Germline CDR1 and CDR2: LNHNV and YYDKDF (reference sequence). CDR3 DNA: TGTGCCACCAGCCCGACAAGAAAAGTCCAAGAGACCCAGTACTTC. This translates into CATSPTRKVQETQYF. The variable domain in full, completed from reference TRBV15 and TRBJ2-5, reads DAMVIQNPRYQVTQFGKPVTLSCSQTLNHNVMYWYQQKSSQAPKLLFHYYDKDFNNEADTPDNFQSRRPNTSFCFLDIRSPGLGDTAMYLCATSPTRKVQETQYFGPGTRLLVL.

The chain is built from TRBV5-1 and TRBJ2-7, with a possible D match to TRBD1 (6 bases). Trimming took off 4 bases at V and 2 bases at J, with 16 bases between the two ends. The CDR3 is 15 amino acids. Germline V CDR1 and CDR2: SGHRS, YFSETQ. The CDR3 loop is CASSPDPDRPYEQYF. The DNA for the CDR3 is TGCGCCAGCAGCCCCGACCCGGACAGACCCTACGAGCAGTACTTC.

The chain carries TRBV18 and TRBJ2-2; D unclear. V was pared by 1 base and J by 2 bases, with 14 bases between. Germline CDR1 and CDR2: KGHSH and LQKENI. The CDR3 spans 17 residues. The CDR3 reads CASSPQIRRPNTGELFF. CDR3 coding DNA: TGTGCCAGCTCACCACAGATAAGGCGGCCCAACACCGGGGAGCTGTTTTTT.

The chain recombines TRBV6-5 with TRBJ1-5; 8 bases agree with TRBD1. Germline CDR1 is MNHEY and CDR2 is SVGAGI. With V trimmed by 6 bases and J by 0 bases, 4 bases remained unmatched. This CDR3 has 15 residues. CDR3 bases: TGTGCCAGCAGGGTACAGGGGGATAGCAATCAGCCCCAGCATTTT. It specifies CASRVQGDSNQPQHF.

This chain links TRBV30 with TRBJ2-7; a weak D match, TRBD2 (7 bases). CDR3 size: 11 residues. The germline V and J ends were trimmed by 4 bases and 12 bases, with 16 bases remaining between them. CDR1 is GTSNPN, CDR2 SVGIG, per germline (reference sequence). In DNA form, the CDR3 reads TGTGCCTGGATAGTCCCCGCGGGGGCGTACTTC. Amino acid sequence: CAWIVPAGAYF.

This chain uses TRBV19 with TRBJ1-1; maybe TRBD1 (6 bases). CDR1 is LNHDA, CDR2 SQIVND, per germline (reference sequence). V was trimmed by 2 bases and J by 10 bases, leaving 17 bases between them. The CDR3 has 14 amino acids. The CDR3 DNA sequence: TGTGCCAGTAGTATAAGGGGCAGGGGAATAGGAGCTTTCTTT. Encoded protein: CASSIRGRGIGAFF.

The gene calls are TRBV6-4 and TRBJ1-6, with TRBD1 as a possible D gene (6 bases). The ends were cut back, 7 bases at V and 4 bases at J, with 17 bases in the middle. The CDR3 is made up of 16 amino acids. Germline V CDR1 and CDR2: MRHNA, SNTAGT. CDR3 in amino acids: CASTKNRVQYNSPLHF. The CDR3 nucleotides read TGTGCCAGCACCAAAAACAGGGTGCAATATAATTCACCCCTCCACTTT.

V and J are TRBV5-1 and TRBJ1-2; TRBD1 matches at 12 bases. In germline, CDR1 is SGHRS, CDR2 YFSETQ. CDR3 size: 16 residues. The V and J ends lost 4 bases and 10 bases, in that order; junction bases with no gene match: 14. CDR3: CASSATGTGGSDDYTF. DNA of the CDR3: TGCGCCAGCAGCGCAACCGGGACAGGGGGCAGTGATGACTACACCTTC.

CDR3 in DNA: TGTGCCAGCAGCTTAGGCCGGGGATCGAACTATGGCTACACCTTC. Residues: CASSLGRGSNYGYTF. The chain links TRBV13 to TRBJ1-2; D not resolved. Germline CDR1 PRHDT, CDR2 FYEKMQ (reference sequence). The CDR3 contains 15 residues. Trimming cost V 0 bases and J 2 bases, with 10 bases left between them.

The rearrangement joins TRBV6-6 to TRBJ2-7; the match to TRBD2 covers 10 bases. The trim removed 2 bases at V and 4 bases at J, leaving 5 bases unmatched. Looked up from germline, CDR1 is MNHNY and CDR2 is SVGAGI (reference sequence). The CDR3 consists of 15 residues. The CDR3 sequence is CASSYVSSGSYEQYF. CDR3 DNA: TGTGCCAGCAGTTACGTGTCTAGCGGGAGTTACGAGCAGTACTTC.